Listed here is a single T cell receptor (beta chain). Its specificity is unknown. The CDR3 consists of 14 residues. Germline V lookup: CDR1 MNHNS, CDR2 SASEGT. Unmatched junction bases numbered 7, after V lost 8 bases and J lost 0 bases. These data come from a study of glioma-infiltrating T cells after dendritic cell vaccination. Findings and caveats of the study: Only a small number of patients had complete blood and tumor samples.

Time point denoted: after dendritic cell vaccination, including at tumor progression/relapse. Generated by immunoSEQ multiplex PCR, the TCRdb table keeps only in-frame clones and is missing some. The table has about 76,000 clones, about nine tenths seen once. The chain recombines TRBV6-1 with TRBJ2-7, with 7 bases aligning to TRBD1. This clonotype was obtained from a human donor with glioblastoma. The material was blood, obtained after dendritic cell vaccination. CDR3 residues: CASSWTGTSYEQYF. The CDR3, as DNA: TGTGCCAGCTCCTGGACAGGAACCTCCTACGAGCAGTACTTC.